This T cell receptor (beta chain) was identified in a study of CD8 T cells in ankylosing spondylitis. Study results and limitations: Seemingly distinctive of ankylosing spondylitis blood was a TCR beta motif formed by eight highly homologous variants. Disease-linked clones were reportedly significantly enriched in matched ankylosing spondylitis synovial fluid.

V gave up 0 bases and J gave up 2 bases, with 12 bases separating them. The length of the CDR3 is 15 residues. Germline values: CDR1 SGDLS, CDR2 YYNGEE. One entry per CDR3 protein results from TCRdb running MiXCR on the 5' RACE reads. The sample holds 200,000 to 250,000 distinct CDR3 sequences; approximately 20% are singletons and the top ten take under 45%. In its sample, this clonotype was seen a few times. Its cognate antigen is unknown. The sequenced sample was blood, either unsorted or a sorted T cell fraction (not recorded which). The sequence derives from a male donor with ankylosing spondylitis. The rearrangement uses TRBV9 and TRBJ2-7, with D hard to call. This chain's CDR3 is CASSVAETNTYEQYF. Written as DNA, the CDR3 is TGTGCCAGCAGCGTAGCGGAGACAAATACCTACGAGCAGTACTTC.